Listed below are T cell receptor beta chains from one sample, sequenced in a study of graft-versus-host responses after intestinal transplantation. Their antigens are not known. Using immunoSEQ multiplex PCR, the repertoire was profiled, and TCRdb retains in-frame clones only, with some absent. The sample yields 85,000 to 100,000 clones, 85% to 90% seen once. This material consisted of unstimulated CD4+ T cells sorted from spleen or lymph node cells, taken before intestinal transplant. The receptors here all came from a human donor who received an intestinal transplant. Each CDR3 is given with its conserved first and last residue. The order of the fields is D gene, V gene, clone size, J gene, CDR3 DNA, CDR3 protein. A D gene is named only where the DNA matches it firmly. Only some rows state a clone size, as once, few, many or a class for expanded clones.

d_gene: TRBD2
v_gene: TRBV6-1
abundance: few
j_gene: TRBJ2-5
CDR3nt: TGTGCCAGCAGGCGGGGGGGCCTATTGGAGACCCAGTACTTC
CDR3aa: CASRRGGLLETQYF

d_gene: NA
v_gene: TRBV5-1
abundance: few
j_gene: TRBJ2-7
CDR3nt: TGCGCCAGCAGCCCCTCCCTGTCAGAGCGTTCCATCCACGAGCAGTACTTC
CDR3aa: CASSPSLSERSIHEQYF

d_gene: TRBD1
v_gene: TRBV6-1
abundance: NA
j_gene: TRBJ2-7
CDR3nt: TGTGCCAGCAGTATGGGGACAGGGGCCTACGAGCAGTACTTC
CDR3aa: CASSMGTGAYEQYF

d_gene: NA
v_gene: TRBV5-1
abundance: NA
j_gene: TRBJ2-5
CDR3nt: TGCGCCAGCAGCTTGAAGACAGCCCAAGAGACCCAGTACTTC
CDR3aa: CASSLKTAQETQYF

d_gene: TRBD2
v_gene: TRBV5-5
abundance: NA
j_gene: TRBJ2-3
CDR3nt: TGTGCCAGCAGCTTGGTGCGGGGGGATACAGATACGCAGTATTTT
CDR3aa: CASSLVRGDTDTQYF

d_gene: NA
v_gene: TRBV25-1
abundance: few
j_gene: TRBJ1-6
CDR3nt: TGTGCCAGCAGTGAATTCGGGAGCTCCTATAATTCACCCCTCCACTTT
CDR3aa: CASSEFGSSYNSPLHF

d_gene: TRBD1
v_gene: TRBV25-1
abundance: NA
j_gene: TRBJ1-3
CDR3nt: TGTGCCAGCAGTGGACAACAGGGGGCGCGAAACACCATATATTTT
CDR3aa: CASSGQQGARNTIYF

d_gene: TRBD2
v_gene: TRBV4-2
abundance: NA
j_gene: TRBJ2-5
CDR3nt: TGTGCCAGCAGCCCAAAGCCCACTAGCGGGGGGATCAACCTGCAAGAGACCCAGTACTTC
CDR3aa: CASSPKPTSGGINLQETQYF

d_gene: NA
v_gene: TRBV5-4
abundance: NA
j_gene: TRBJ1-1
CDR3nt: TGTGCCAGCAGCTTGGGGGGGGGCAGGGGAGCCACTGAAGCTTTCTTT
CDR3aa: CASSLGGGRGATEAFF

d_gene: NA
v_gene: TRBV6-5
abundance: NA
j_gene: TRBJ2-7
CDR3nt: TGTGCCAGCAGTCCGGACACCTTACTCTCCTACGAGCAGTACTTC
CDR3aa: CASSPDTLLSYEQYF

d_gene: TRBD1
v_gene: TRBV5-1
abundance: NA
j_gene: TRBJ2-3
CDR3nt: TGCGCCAGCAGCTGGGACAGGGGAATTGCAGATACGCAGTATTTT
CDR3aa: CASSWDRGIADTQYF

d_gene: TRBD1
v_gene: TRBV10-3
abundance: NA
j_gene: TRBJ2-7
CDR3nt: TGTGCCATCAGCAACCTGACAGGGGGAGAGCAGTACTTC
CDR3aa: CAISNLTGGEQYF

d_gene: NA
v_gene: TRBV7-2
abundance: NA
j_gene: TRBJ2-7
CDR3nt: TGTGCCAGCAGCTTTAGGTCGGCGGGGCTAACCTACGAGCAGTACTTC
CDR3aa: CASSFRSAGLTYEQYF

d_gene: NA
v_gene: TRBV7-6
abundance: NA
j_gene: TRBJ1-3
CDR3nt: TGTGCCAGCAGCTCAGTTGGAAACACCATATATTTT
CDR3aa: CASSSVGNTIYF

d_gene: TRBD1
v_gene: TRBV19
abundance: NA
j_gene: TRBJ1-1
CDR3nt: TGTGCCAGTAGGACGAGACAGGGCCTAAACACTGAAGCTTTCTTT
CDR3aa: CASRTRQGLNTEAFF

d_gene: NA
v_gene: TRBV3-1/TRBV3-2
abundance: NA
j_gene: TRBJ1-2
CDR3nt: TGTGCCAGCAGCCATAGATACACCTTC
CDR3aa: CASSHRYTF

d_gene: NA
v_gene: TRBV5-4
abundance: NA
j_gene: TRBJ1-2
CDR3nt: TGTGCCAGCAGCTTGGACAGTACTAACTATGGCTACACCTTC
CDR3aa: CASSLDSTNYGYTF

d_gene: NA
v_gene: TRBV6-1
abundance: NA
j_gene: TRBJ2-4
CDR3nt: TGTGCCAGCAAGGCAGGGGCGGTGGCCAAAAACATTCAGTACTTC
CDR3aa: CASKAGAVAKNIQYF

d_gene: TRBD2
v_gene: TRBV15
abundance: NA
j_gene: TRBJ2-2
CDR3nt: TGTGCCACCAGCAGGGGACTAGCGGGTAACACCGGGGAGCTGTTTTTT
CDR3aa: CATSRGLAGNTGELFF

d_gene: NA
v_gene: TRBV29-1
abundance: NA
j_gene: TRBJ2-7
CDR3nt: TGCAGCGTTGAAGATGAGGCCCGGGGGGAGCAGTACTTC
CDR3aa: CSVEDEARGEQYF

d_gene: NA
v_gene: TRBV18
abundance: NA
j_gene: TRBJ2-2
CDR3nt: TGTGCCAGCTCACCCTCACTGAACACCGGGGAGCTGTTTTTT
CDR3aa: CASSPSLNTGELFF

d_gene: TRBD1
v_gene: TRBV6-5
abundance: NA
j_gene: TRBJ1-6
CDR3nt: TGTGCCAGCAGTTACTCCGACAGGGTGGGTAATTCACCCCTCCACTTT
CDR3aa: CASSYSDRVGNSPLHF

d_gene: TRBD1
v_gene: TRBV10-3
abundance: NA
j_gene: TRBJ2-7
CDR3nt: TGTGCCATCAATCGACAGGGCTCCTACGAGCAGTACTTC
CDR3aa: CAINRQGSYEQYF

d_gene: NA
v_gene: TRBV7-2
abundance: NA
j_gene: TRBJ2-3
CDR3nt: TGTGCCAGCAGCCCTGCGCGCGGGACAGATACGCAGTATTTT
CDR3aa: CASSPARGTDTQYF

d_gene: TRBD2
v_gene: TRBV7-8
abundance: NA
j_gene: TRBJ2-1
CDR3nt: TGTGCCAGCAGCTTAGCGGGCGGGGGGGCCTGGGACAATGAGCAGTTCTTC
CDR3aa: CASSLAGGGAWDNEQFF

d_gene: TRBD1
v_gene: TRBV6-5
abundance: NA
j_gene: TRBJ2-1
CDR3nt: TGTGCCAGCAGTCGAGGGACAGAAAACAATGAGCAGTTCTTC
CDR3aa: CASSRGTENNEQFF

d_gene: TRBD2
v_gene: TRBV2
abundance: NA
j_gene: TRBJ2-5
CDR3nt: TGTGCCAGCGGAGGCGGACTAGGGGAGACCCAGTACTTC
CDR3aa: CASGGGLGETQYF

d_gene: NA
v_gene: TRBV19
abundance: NA
j_gene: TRBJ1-3
CDR3nt: TGTGCCAGTAGTATAGGCGGAGACTCTGGAAACACCATATATTTT
CDR3aa: CASSIGGDSGNTIYF

d_gene: NA
v_gene: TRBV18
abundance: once
j_gene: TRBJ2-3
CDR3nt: TGTGCCAGCTCACCACGCCTAGAGGTGGCAGATACGCAGTATTTT
CDR3aa: CASSPRLEVADTQYF

d_gene: NA
v_gene: TRBV7-2
abundance: NA
j_gene: TRBJ1-1
CDR3nt: TGTGCCAGCAGCCCCCAGATGAACACTGAAGCTTTCTTT
CDR3aa: CASSPQMNTEAFF

d_gene: NA
v_gene: TRBV6-6
abundance: NA
j_gene: TRBJ1-3
CDR3nt: TGTGCCAGCAGGTCCGAGAGCTCTGGAAACACCATATATTTT
CDR3aa: CASRSESSGNTIYF

d_gene: NA
v_gene: TRBV9
abundance: NA
j_gene: TRBJ1-1
CDR3nt: TGTGCCAGCAGCGTAGTTGCGGACACTGAAGCTTTCTTT
CDR3aa: CASSVVADTEAFF

d_gene: NA
v_gene: TRBV5-4
abundance: NA
j_gene: TRBJ1-2
CDR3nt: TGTGCCAGCAGCTTGGACAGAGCATACTATGGCTACACCTTC
CDR3aa: CASSLDRAYYGYTF

d_gene: TRBD1
v_gene: TRBV19
abundance: once
j_gene: TRBJ1-2
CDR3nt: TGTGCCAGTAGGCCGACAGGGGGCCAAGAGAACTATGGCTACACCTTC
CDR3aa: CASRPTGGQENYGYTF

d_gene: NA
v_gene: TRBV2
abundance: NA
j_gene: TRBJ2-2
CDR3nt: TGTGCCAGCAGGGAGGGCAGCTCGAACACCGGGGAGCTGTTTTTT
CDR3aa: CASREGSSNTGELFF

d_gene: TRBD1
v_gene: TRBV7-9
abundance: NA
j_gene: TRBJ1-5
CDR3nt: TGTGCCAGCAGCTTGGGGACAGGGGGTCCCAATCAGCCCCAGCATTTT
CDR3aa: CASSLGTGGPNQPQHF

d_gene: NA
v_gene: TRBV5-1
abundance: NA
j_gene: TRBJ1-1
CDR3nt: TGCGCCAGCAGCCCCGACTCTATAGGAGCTTTCTTT
CDR3aa: CASSPDSIGAFF

d_gene: NA
v_gene: TRBV18
abundance: NA
j_gene: TRBJ1-2
CDR3nt: TGTGCCAGCTCACCTTCGACATGGATTAACTATGGCTACACCTTC
CDR3aa: CASSPSTWINYGYTF

d_gene: TRBD1
v_gene: TRBV29-1
abundance: NA
j_gene: TRBJ2-7
CDR3nt: TGCAGCCTTAGGCGGGGGACAGGGATCCGCGAGCAGTACTTC
CDR3aa: CSLRRGTGIREQYF

d_gene: NA
v_gene: TRBV7-9
abundance: once
j_gene: TRBJ2-5
CDR3nt: TGTGCCAGCAGCCTAGGACAGCCCCAGTACTTC
CDR3aa: CASSLGQPQYF

d_gene: NA
v_gene: TRBV5-1
abundance: NA
j_gene: TRBJ1-5
CDR3nt: TGCGCCAGCAGCCCGACCGGGGAGGTCGGTCAGCCCCAGCATTTT
CDR3aa: CASSPTGEVGQPQHF

d_gene: TRBD1
v_gene: TRBV11-2
abundance: NA
j_gene: TRBJ1-3
CDR3nt: TGTGCCAGCAGCCAAAGACAGGGGCCTGGAAACACCATATATTTT
CDR3aa: CASSQRQGPGNTIYF

d_gene: TRBD1
v_gene: TRBV27
abundance: NA
j_gene: TRBJ1-2
CDR3nt: TGTGCCAGCAGCCCCCGACAGGGAATACATGGCTACACCTTC
CDR3aa: CASSPRQGIHGYTF

d_gene: TRBD1
v_gene: TRBV7-8
abundance: NA
j_gene: TRBJ1-4
CDR3nt: TGTGCCAGCAGCCCCCGGGACAGGGGGGGTGAAAAACTGTTTTTT
CDR3aa: CASSPRDRGGEKLFF

d_gene: TRBD2
v_gene: TRBV2
abundance: NA
j_gene: TRBJ2-1
CDR3nt: TGTGCCAGCTTTTTAGCGGGCAATGAGCAGTTCTTC
CDR3aa: CASFLAGNEQFF

d_gene: TRBD1
v_gene: TRBV5-5
abundance: NA
j_gene: TRBJ2-7
CDR3nt: TGTGCCAGCAGCCCCGGGACAGGGTCCTACGAGCAGTACTTC
CDR3aa: CASSPGTGSYEQYF

d_gene: NA
v_gene: TRBV7-8
abundance: once
j_gene: TRBJ1-5
CDR3nt: TGTGCCAGCAGCTTAGTGAAGGGGAATCAGCCCCAGCATTTT
CDR3aa: CASSLVKGNQPQHF

d_gene: NA
v_gene: TRBV2
abundance: NA
j_gene: TRBJ2-5
CDR3nt: TGTGCCAGCAGGTGGGGGCTGGAAGAGACCCAGTACTTC
CDR3aa: CASRWGLEETQYF

d_gene: TRBD1
v_gene: TRBV5-1
abundance: NA
j_gene: TRBJ2-3
CDR3nt: TGCGCCAGCAGCCGAGGGACAGGGGAGACAGATACGCAGTATTTT
CDR3aa: CASSRGTGETDTQYF

d_gene: TRBD2
v_gene: TRBV4-2
abundance: NA
j_gene: TRBJ2-3
CDR3nt: TGTGCCAGCAGCCAATCGGGACTAGCGGGGGGGTATGATACGCAGTATTTT
CDR3aa: CASSQSGLAGGYDTQYF

d_gene: NA
v_gene: TRBV5-8
abundance: NA
j_gene: TRBJ2-2
CDR3nt: TGTGCCAGCAGCCGGACGGGGGGCTTTGGCGGGGAGCTGTTTTTT
CDR3aa: CASSRTGGFGGELFF

d_gene: TRBD1
v_gene: TRBV6-5
abundance: NA
j_gene: TRBJ1-2
CDR3nt: TGTGCCAGCAGGTCAGGGGGTGGCTACACCTTC
CDR3aa: CASRSGGGYTF

d_gene: TRBD1
v_gene: TRBV5-1
abundance: NA
j_gene: TRBJ2-7
CDR3nt: TGCGCCAGCAGCTTGGGGACAGGGTTAGGGTCCTACGAGCAGTACTTC
CDR3aa: CASSLGTGLGSYEQYF

d_gene: TRBD1
v_gene: TRBV7-9
abundance: NA
j_gene: TRBJ2-7
CDR3nt: TGTGCCAGCAGCTCCCGGACAGGGTTGGGCGAGCAGTACTTC
CDR3aa: CASSSRTGLGEQYF

d_gene: TRBD2
v_gene: TRBV6-1
abundance: NA
j_gene: TRBJ2-7
CDR3nt: TGTGCCAGCAGTGAATACTCTAGCGGGGGTCTGTACGAGCAGTACTTC
CDR3aa: CASSEYSSGGLYEQYF

d_gene: NA
v_gene: TRBV6-1
abundance: NA
j_gene: TRBJ1-2
CDR3nt: TGTGCCAGCAGTGGGGTGGGGCGGATCACTAACTATGGCTACACCTTC
CDR3aa: CASSGVGRITNYGYTF